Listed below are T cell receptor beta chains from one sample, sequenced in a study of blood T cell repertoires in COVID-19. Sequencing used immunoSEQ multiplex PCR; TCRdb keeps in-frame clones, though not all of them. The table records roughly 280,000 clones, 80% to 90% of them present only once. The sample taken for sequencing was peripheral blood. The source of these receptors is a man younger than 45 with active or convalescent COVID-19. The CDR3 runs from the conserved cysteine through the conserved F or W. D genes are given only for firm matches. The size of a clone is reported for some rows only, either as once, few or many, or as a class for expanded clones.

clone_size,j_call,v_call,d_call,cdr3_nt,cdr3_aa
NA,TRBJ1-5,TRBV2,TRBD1,TGTGCCAGCAGTGAACTAAAAGGGGGCGGAGGTCAGCCCCAGCATTTT,CASSELKGGGGQPQHF
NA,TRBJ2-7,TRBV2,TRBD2,TGTGCCAGCAGAAAACAACCGGGGGGGGCAGGCTACGAGCAGTACTTC,CASRKQPGGAGYEQYF
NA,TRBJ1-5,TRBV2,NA,TGTGCCAGCAGTGAAATCAGGGGCCGACAGCCCCAGCATTTT,CASSEIRGRQPQHF
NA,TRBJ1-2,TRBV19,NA,TGTGCCAGTAGCCCAGGAAGGGGGAACTATGGCTACACCTTC,CASSPGRGNYGYTF
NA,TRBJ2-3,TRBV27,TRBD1,TGTGCCAGCAGTTTAGGTAGGGGGCGCAGCGTCTCCGATACGCAGTATTTT,CASSLGRGRSVSDTQYF
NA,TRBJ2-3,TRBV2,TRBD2,TGTGCCAGCAGATATATAGCGGGAGTGACAGATACGCAGTATTTT,CASRYIAGVTDTQYF
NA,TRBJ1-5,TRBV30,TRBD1,TGTGCCTGGAGTTCGACAGGGGTGATCCATCAGCCCCAGCATTTT,CAWSSTGVIHQPQHF
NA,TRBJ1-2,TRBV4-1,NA,TGCGCCAGCAGCCAAGTAGAGAGAGCTAACTATGGCTACACCTTC,CASSQVERANYGYTF
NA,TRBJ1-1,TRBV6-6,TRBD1,TGTGCCAGCAGTTACCTGGGACAGGGGGGAACTGAAGCTTTCTTT,CASSYLGQGGTEAFF
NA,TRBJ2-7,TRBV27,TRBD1,TGTGCCAGCAGAAACACCGGGACAGGGGCATACGAGCAGTACTTC,CASRNTGTGAYEQYF
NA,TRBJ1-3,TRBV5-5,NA,TGTGCCAGCAGCTTTCAATCCACAGGAACTGGAAACACCATATATTTT,CASSFQSTGTGNTIYF
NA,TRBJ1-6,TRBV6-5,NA,TGTGCCAGCAGGAGCCCGTGGTCGTATAATTCACCCCTCCACTTT,CASRSPWSYNSPLHF
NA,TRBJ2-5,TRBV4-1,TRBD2,TGCGCCAGCAGCCAGGAGACTAGCGGGGGGCGACGAGAGACCCAGTACTTC,CASSQETSGGRRETQYF
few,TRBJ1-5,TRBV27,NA,TGTGCCAGCAGTCCGATGGACAGAGATCAGCCCCAGCATTTT,CASSPMDRDQPQHF
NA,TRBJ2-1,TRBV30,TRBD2,TGTGCCTGGAGCGGGGGGTACAATGAGCAGTTCTTC,CAWSGGYNEQFF
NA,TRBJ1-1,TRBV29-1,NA,TGCAGCGGCGGGGGTATGAACACTGAAGCTTTCTTT,CSGGGMNTEAFF
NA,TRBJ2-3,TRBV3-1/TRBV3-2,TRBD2,TGTGCCAGCAGCCAAGACCCGGGGGACGGGGGGACAGATACGCAGTATTTT,CASSQDPGDGGTDTQYF
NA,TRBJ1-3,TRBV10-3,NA,TGTGCCATCAGCCGAGGCGACAGCAGCTCTGGAAACACCATATATTTT,CAISRGDSSSGNTIYF
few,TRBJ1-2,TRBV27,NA,TGTGCCAGCAGTCCCCTCCGGACAGACTCCCATGGCTACACCTTC,CASSPLRTDSHGYTF
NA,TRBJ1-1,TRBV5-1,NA,TGCGCCAGCAGCTACTCGACAGTGAACACTGAAGCTTTCTTT,CASSYSTVNTEAFF
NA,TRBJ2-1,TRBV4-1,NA,TGCGCCAGCAGCCAAGCGCAAAGCGTCAATGAGCAGTTCTTC,CASSQAQSVNEQFF
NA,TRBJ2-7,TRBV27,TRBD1,TGTGCCAGCAAAGAGGGACAGGAAGGGGACGAGCAGTACTTC,CASKEGQEGDEQYF